This TCR beta chain is from a study of blood T cell repertoires in COVID-19. This CDR3 contains 15 residues. Germline CDR1 MDHEN, CDR2 SYDVKM. The V gene end was trimmed by 5 bases and the J gene end by 3 bases; junction bases not matched to a gene: 6. Recruitment covered 20 to 25 US areas and drew participants whose ages spanned roughly 18 to 100 years. Methods used by the authors: Amplification from reference gene primers served as the basis for estimated nucleated cell counts. TCRdb's copy holds only in-frame clones and misses some; the assay was immunoSEQ multiplex PCR. That table supplies the V and J calls and clone size; D and trimming were determined from the DNA. The table shows roughly 430,000 clones, with about 88% occurring only once.

The sample was PBMCs or T cells enriched from blood (not recorded which). The clonotype originates from a woman between 18 and 29 years old who had been exposed to COVID-19. The rearrangement uses TRBV28 and TRBJ2-2, with TRBD1 identical over 7 bases. CDR3 nucleotides: TGTGCCAGCAGTCCCCAGGGACAGTACACCGGGGAGCTGTTTTTT. Translated: CASSPQGQYTGELFF.